This entry concerns a single T cell receptor (beta chain). Some clones are missing from TCRdb's copy, which holds only in-frame ones; the method was immunoSEQ multiplex PCR. The table shows 350,000 or so clones, with 89% occurring only once. This sample is drawn from a study of blood T cell repertoires in COVID-19. Study background: Researchers got acute and convalescent COVID-19 samples from the United States, Italy and Spain.

This CDR3 region has 16 residues. Deletions cut 7 bases from V and 0 bases from J, with 13 bases between. Germline V gene sequence: CDR1 MDHEN, CDR2 SYDVKM. The sample was peripheral blood. This chain connects TRBV28 to TRBJ2-6; no clear D gene. The origin of this receptor is a woman aged 60-70 years with COVID-19, enrolled during active disease. The CDR3 sequence is CASTGGTYSGANVLTF. CDR3 nucleotide sequence: TGTGCCAGCACCGGCGGCACCTACTCTGGGGCCAACGTCCTGACTTTC.